These 11 T cell receptor beta chains share one sample of origin, sequenced in a study of T cell changes during pregnancy in multiple sclerosis. The repertoire was sequenced with immunoSEQ multiplex PCR; TCRdb's copy has only in-frame clones and lacks some. Of under 75,000 clones in the sample, 75% to 95% are singletons; the top ten hold over 2%. Sequencing used peripheral blood, obtained in the first trimester of pregnancy. These receptors came from a female donor with multiple sclerosis, enrolled in a pregnancy study.

CDR3 DNA sequence: TGTGCCAGCAGTTACTCTGGCGCGGGGGAGCAGTTCTTC. Translated: CASSYSGAGEQFF. V gene TRBV6-5 combines with J gene TRBJ2-1; the D gene is possibly TRBD2 (6 bases). Germline V gene lookup returns CDR1 MNHEY and CDR2 SVGAGI. Trimming cost V 0 bases and J 10 bases, with 10 bases left between them. The CDR3 spans 13 residues.

The chain links TRBV28 to TRBJ1-3, with D unclear. Germline V gene data show CDR1 as MDHEN and CDR2 as SYDVKM. This CDR3 is 15 amino acids long. Between the trimmed V and J ends, which lost 7 bases and 4 bases, there was a span of 17 bases. CDR3 in DNA: TGTGCCAGCAACCCCCAGGCAACTCTGGGAAACACCATATATTTT. Encoded protein: CASNPQATLGNTIYF.

On this clone: With a much larger clone just one base away, this may be a read error. This chain connects TRBV14 to TRBJ1-2, with D tentatively TRBD1 (5 bases). CDR3 length: 13 residues. The germline gives CDR1 SGHDN, CDR2 FVKESK. The V gene lost 4 bases and the J gene lost 2 bases, with 8 bases spanning the gap. CDR3 amino acids: CASSPGVNYGYTF. The CDR3 coding sequence is TGTGCCAGCAGCCCGGGGGTAAACTATGGCTACACCTTC.

This chain connects TRBV28 to TRBJ1-4; 7 bases line up with TRBD1. The germline CDR1 and CDR2 sequences are MDHEN and SYDVKM. The junction had 9 bases not matched to a gene; V was cut back by 8 bases and J by 6 bases. The CDR3 is 14 amino acids. The CDR3 protein is CASSATGRDEKLFF. CDR3 DNA: TGTGCCAGCTCTGCGACAGGGCGCGATGAAAAACTGTTTTTT.

The J gene is TRBJ2-7, the V gene TRBV5-1; D may be TRBD2 (6 bases). The V end lost 4 bases, the J end lost 0 bases, and 14 bases lay between the germline ends. CDR3 length: 15 residues. Germline CDR1 reads SGHRS; CDR2 reads YFSETQ. The CDR3 sequence is CASSPAAGISYEQYF. CDR3 DNA sequence: TGCGCCAGCAGCCCCGCCGCGGGGATCTCCTACGAGCAGTACTTC.

The chain employs TRBV15 and TRBJ1-2, with D uncertain. The V end lost 1 base, the J end lost 7 bases, and 7 bases lay between the germline ends. From germline, CDR1 is LNHNV and CDR2 YYDKDF (reference sequence). The CDR3 runs to 12 residues. The CDR3 coding sequence is TGTGCCACCAGCAGAGCAGGAAGTGGCTACACCTTC. Protein sequence: CATSRAGSGYTF.

This chain uses TRBV5-1 with TRBJ2-2; 8 positions match TRBD1. With 2 bases clipped from V and 8 bases from J, the junction kept 5 bases outside the gene matches. Per germline, CDR1 SGHRS and CDR2 YFSETQ. The CDR3 has 14 residues. The CDR3 bases are TGCGCCAGCAGCTTTCCCCAGGGGGCAGGGGAGCTGTTTTTT. As protein: CASSFPQGAGELFF.

This chain joins TRBV18 and TRBJ1-2; TRBD1 might be the D (5 bases). V lost 2 bases and J lost 7, with 8 bases in between. The CDR3 spans 12 residues. Germline V gene sequence: CDR1 KGHSH, CDR2 LQKENI. As DNA, the CDR3 is TGTGCCAGCTCACCAGGGACTGCTGGCTACACCTTC. It translates to CASSPGTAGYTF.

CDR3 nucleotide sequence: TGTGCCAGCACCGGGGTTAGCAATCAGCCCCAGCATTTT. This sequence encodes CASTGVSNQPQHF. This sequence joins TRBV5-8 and TRBJ1-5; no clear D gene. Germline assignment: CDR1 SGHTS and CDR2 YDEGEE. The CDR3 extends over 13 amino acids. The germline V and J ends were trimmed by 6 bases and 0 bases, with 7 bases remaining between them.

J is TRBJ2-1 and V is TRBV28; 12 nucleotides align to TRBD2. CDR3 length equals 20 residues. The germline V gene encodes CDR1 MDHEN and CDR2 SYDVKM. V shed 4 bases and J 0 bases; nucleotides not matched to a gene: 13. CDR3 sequence: CASSSPGLAGDRSSYNEQFF. The CDR3 bases are TGTGCCAGCAGTTCGCCGGGACTAGCGGGTGATCGGAGCTCCTACAATGAGCAGTTCTTC.

This clone was seen once. The J gene is TRBJ2-1, the V gene TRBV18, with 8 nucleotides matching TRBD2. The germline CDR1 and CDR2 sequences are KGHSH and LQKENI. With 2 bases clipped from V and 2 bases from J, the junction kept 5 bases outside the gene matches. This CDR3 contains 16 residues. CDR3 in DNA: TGTGCCAGCTCACCAAGCGAGCGGGGGCCCTACAATGAGCAGTTCTTC. As protein: CASSPSERGPYNEQFF.